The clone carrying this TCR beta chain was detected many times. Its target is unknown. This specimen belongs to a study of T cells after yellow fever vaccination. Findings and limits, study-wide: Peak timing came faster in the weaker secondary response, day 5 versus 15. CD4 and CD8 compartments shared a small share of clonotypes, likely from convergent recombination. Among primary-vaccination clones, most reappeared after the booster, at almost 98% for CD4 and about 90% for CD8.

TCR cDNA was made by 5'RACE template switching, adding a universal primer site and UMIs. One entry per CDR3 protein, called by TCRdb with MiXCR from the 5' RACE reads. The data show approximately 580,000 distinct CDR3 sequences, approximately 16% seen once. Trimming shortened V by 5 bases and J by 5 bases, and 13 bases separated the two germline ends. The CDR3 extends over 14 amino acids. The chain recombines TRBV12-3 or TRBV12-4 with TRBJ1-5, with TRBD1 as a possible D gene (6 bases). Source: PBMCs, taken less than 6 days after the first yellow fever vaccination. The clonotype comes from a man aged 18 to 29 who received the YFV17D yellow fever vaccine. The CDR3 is CASSPQGTDQPQHF. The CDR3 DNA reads TGTGCCAGCAGTCCCCAGGGGACGGATCAGCCCCAGCATTTT.